This paragraph covers one T cell receptor (beta chain) sequence. This entry is derived from a study of CXCR3-negative and CXCR3-positive naive CD8 T cells. Libraries of TRB cDNA were made by 5' RACE and carried UMIs. TCRdb reprocessed the 5' RACE reads and stores each CDR3 protein as one record, lacking DNA. The sample table includes roughly 41,000 distinct CDR3 sequences. The CDR3 contains 13 residues. CDR1 and CDR2 from the germline V gene are SGHRS and YFSETQ. The source of this sequence is a human donor in good health. Some clones in this sample may be carry-over from other donors' samples. The chain uses TRBV5-1 and TRBJ2-7. Sample: memory CD8+ T cells from blood. CDR3 loop: CASSLERTYEQYF. The whole variable domain, remainder taken from reference TRBV5-1 and TRBJ2-7, is KAGVTQTPRYLIKTRGQQVTLSCSPISGHRSVSWYQQTPGQGLQFLFEYFSETQRNKGNFPGRFSGRQFSNSRSEMNVSTLELGDSALYLCASSLERTYEQYFGPGTRLTVT.